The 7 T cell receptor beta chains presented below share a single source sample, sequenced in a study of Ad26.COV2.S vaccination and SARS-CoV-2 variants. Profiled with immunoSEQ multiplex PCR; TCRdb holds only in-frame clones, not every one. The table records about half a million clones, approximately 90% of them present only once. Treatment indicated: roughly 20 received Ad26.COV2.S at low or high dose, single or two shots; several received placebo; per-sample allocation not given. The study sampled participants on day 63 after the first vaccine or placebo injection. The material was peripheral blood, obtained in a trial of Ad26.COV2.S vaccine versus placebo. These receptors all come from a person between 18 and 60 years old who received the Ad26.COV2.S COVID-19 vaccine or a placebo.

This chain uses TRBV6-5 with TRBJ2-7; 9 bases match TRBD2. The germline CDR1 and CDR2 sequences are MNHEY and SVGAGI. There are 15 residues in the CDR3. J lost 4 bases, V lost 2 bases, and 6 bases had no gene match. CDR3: CASSYQPAGGYEQYF. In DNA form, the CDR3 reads TGTGCCAGCAGTTACCAGCCAGCGGGGGGATACGAGCAGTACTTC.

The chain's CDR3 is CATSRVPSMNTEAFF. CDR3 nucleotide sequence: TGTGCCACCAGCAGAGTCCCAAGCATGAACACTGAAGCTTTCTTT. This chain connects TRBV15 to TRBJ1-1; D unresolved. V dropped 1 base and J dropped 0 bases, with 9 bases sitting between them. The V gene's germline CDR1 is LNHNV and CDR2 YYDKDF (reference sequence). The CDR3 loop spans 15 amino acids.

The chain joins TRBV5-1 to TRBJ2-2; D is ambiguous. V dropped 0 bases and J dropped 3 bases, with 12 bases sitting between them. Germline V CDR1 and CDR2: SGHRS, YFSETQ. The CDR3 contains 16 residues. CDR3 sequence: CASSLVLVGHTGELFF. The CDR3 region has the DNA TGCGCCAGCAGCTTGGTTCTTGTAGGGCACACCGGGGAGCTGTTTTTT.

The CDR3 spells CASSLQGAYGYTF. The DNA for the CDR3 is TGTGCCAGCAGTTTGCAGGGAGCCTATGGCTACACCTTC. The chain uses TRBV12-3 or TRBV12-4 and TRBJ1-2; possible D gene TRBD1, 5 bases. This CDR3 is built from 13 residues. V was clipped by 3 bases and J by 4 bases, with 9 bases between them.

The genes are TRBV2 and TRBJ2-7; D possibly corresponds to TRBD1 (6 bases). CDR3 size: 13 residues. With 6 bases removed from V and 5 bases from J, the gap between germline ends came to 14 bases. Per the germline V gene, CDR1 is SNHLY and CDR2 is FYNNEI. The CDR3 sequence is CASSGTGRNEQYF. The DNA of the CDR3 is TGTGCCAGCAGCGGTACAGGGCGCAACGAGCAGTACTTC. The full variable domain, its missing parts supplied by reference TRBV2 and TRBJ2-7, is EPEVTQTPSHQVTQMGQEVILRCVPISNHLYFYWYRQILGQKVEFLVSFYNNEISEKSEIFDDQFSVERPDGSNFTLKIRSTKLEDSAMYFCASSGTGRNEQYFGPGTRLTVT.

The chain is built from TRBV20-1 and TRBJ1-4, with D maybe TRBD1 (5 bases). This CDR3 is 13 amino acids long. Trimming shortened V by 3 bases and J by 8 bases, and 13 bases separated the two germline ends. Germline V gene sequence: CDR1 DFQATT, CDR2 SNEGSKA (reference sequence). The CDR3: CSASRGRSEKLFF. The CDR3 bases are TGCAGTGCTAGTCGGGGGAGGTCGGAAAAACTGTTTTTT.

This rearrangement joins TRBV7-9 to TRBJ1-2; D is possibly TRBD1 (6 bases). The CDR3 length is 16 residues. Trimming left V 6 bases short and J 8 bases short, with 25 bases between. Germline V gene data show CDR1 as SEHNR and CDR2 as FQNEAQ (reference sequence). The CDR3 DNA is TGTGCCAGCAGTCACGGGAGGGGGGCGCCTGTAGGAGGCTACACCTTC. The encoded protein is CASSHGRGAPVGGYTF. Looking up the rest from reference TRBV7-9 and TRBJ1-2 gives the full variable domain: DTGVSQNPRHKITKRGQNVTFRCDPISEHNRLYWYRQTLGQGPEFLTYFQNEAQLEKSRLLSDRFSAERPKGSFSTLEIQRTEQGDSAMYLCASSHGRGAPVGGYTFGSGTRLTVV.